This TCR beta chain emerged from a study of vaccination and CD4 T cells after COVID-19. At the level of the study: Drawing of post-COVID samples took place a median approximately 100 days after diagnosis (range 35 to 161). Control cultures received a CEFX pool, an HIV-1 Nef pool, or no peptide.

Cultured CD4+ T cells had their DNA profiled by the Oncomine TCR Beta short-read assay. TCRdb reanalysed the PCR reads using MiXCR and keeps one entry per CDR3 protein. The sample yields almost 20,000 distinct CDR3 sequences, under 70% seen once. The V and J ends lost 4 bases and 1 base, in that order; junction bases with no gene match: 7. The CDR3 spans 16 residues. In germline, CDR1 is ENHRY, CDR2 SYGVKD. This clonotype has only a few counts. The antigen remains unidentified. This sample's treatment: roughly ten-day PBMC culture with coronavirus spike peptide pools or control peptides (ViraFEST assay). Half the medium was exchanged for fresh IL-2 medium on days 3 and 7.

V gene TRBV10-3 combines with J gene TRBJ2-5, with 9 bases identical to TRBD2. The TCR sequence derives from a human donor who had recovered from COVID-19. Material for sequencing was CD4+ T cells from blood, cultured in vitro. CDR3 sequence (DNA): TGTGCCATCAGTGCGGCGCTAGCGGGGAGCCAAGAGACCCAGTACTTC. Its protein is CAISAALAGSQETQYF.